The present entry profiles one T cell receptor (beta chain) with its context. Different DNA sequences within this sample yield the same CDR3. The V gene's germline CDR1 is MDHEN and CDR2 SYDVKM. The CDR3 contains 14 residues. V shed 6 bases, J shed 4 bases, and the junction held 6 bases outside the gene matches. This sample is drawn from a study of T cell responses to AZD1222 COVID-19 vaccine. This table comes from immunoSEQ multiplex PCR, and its TCRdb copy is limited to in-frame clones, with some not included. Seen here are approximately 150,000 clones, 70% to 90% observed once, and the top ten hold about 3%.

The material sequenced was peripheral blood, taken on day 0 of AZD1222 vaccination. This TCR was sampled from an adult in good health. The V and J genes are TRBV28 and TRBJ2-7; 10 bases agree with TRBD1. The CDR3 reads CASSATGGLYEQYF. CDR3 DNA sequence: TGTGCCAGCAGCGCGACAGGGGGCCTGTACGAGCAGTACTTC.